A single TCR beta chain is shown here with its context. Its antigen is unknown. One base away there is no much larger clone; base qualities are not given. The data were obtained in a study of T cell responses to AZD1222 COVID-19 vaccine (dated by TCRdb to the early 2020s). About the full investigation: AZD1222 recipients whose second dose came at about 4 weeks and those whose second dose came at about 12 weeks were combined into one group, since spike-specific TCR depth and breadth did not differ between the two schedules. Trial participants were enrolled by age into 18-55, 56-69 and 70-plus year subgroups, with roughly 160, 29 and 62 TCR-sequenced participants respectively. TCR sequencing covered about 230 trial participants: 200 to 220 given two doses of AZD1222 and approximately 25 given two doses of MenACWY control vaccine.

Between the V and J ends, shortened by 2 bases and 0 bases respectively, the junction contains 8 bases. There are 15 amino acids in the CDR3, from cysteine to phenylalanine inclusive. The retained sequence is limited to the CDR3, 45 bases, with the frame set at the first base. The germline V gene specifies KGHSH as CDR1 and LQKENI as CDR2. The time point tag for this specimen amounts to: baseline before first vaccination. Samples from vaccinated people were obtained from the UK trials COV001 and COV002, which included a single-blind randomized controlled phase 2/3 trial of AZD1222 (ChAdOx1 nCoV-19) in healthy adults. Trial participant PBMC samples were collected at day 0 and day 28 after the second dose for TCRbeta chain sequencing. General study outcomes and caveats: In the small 56-69-year group, the increase in depth fell short of significance, most likely because of low power. Participants were mostly white British and included more females than males, and it was suggested by the authors that clonal diversity may have been underestimated. Because no samples from the day 14 peak response were available, repertoires could be characterized only after the peak T cell response. CD4 TCRs associated with the vaccine covered the entire spike protein, and the dominant responses were in regions 160-218 and 743-854. After two AZD1222 doses, spike-specific TCR breadth and depth were significantly higher than at day 0 and than in MenACWY recipients. Conclusions about previously exposed vaccinees were limited because only six or seven AZD1222 recipients were SARS-CoV-2 seropositive at baseline. Epitopes outside the regions mutated in the B.1.351 and B.1.1.7 variants were reportedly recognized by nearly half of the unique spike-specific TCRs.

The CDR3 regions of human TCRbeta chains were analyzed by immunosequencing. The paper's data handling went like this. TCRs in the repertoires were compared against a reference library of SARS-CoV-2-specific TCRs that had been generated with the MIRA antigen-specificity platform. Breadth was defined as the fraction of unique TCRs that were SARS-CoV-2-associated. Depth was defined as the fraction of total T cells that were SARS-CoV-2-associated. Using the MIRA data, each spike-specific TCR was mapped to the spike region that the TCR reacts to and placed in a CD4 or CD8 class. Log10-transformed breadth and depth values were compared by one-way ANOVA with Sidak's multiple comparisons tests. The table comes from immuneACCESS by way of TCRdb, which keeps in-frame sequences with V and J called. Part of the clones is missing from these tables; in studies checked, under half for an unresolved V gene and the rest for unknown reasons. The DNA gave D and trimming, while V, J and clone size come from that table. A total of 200,000 or so clones appear in this sample, 88% of them only once. Approximately 7.7% of the sample lies in the top ten.

The source of this sequence is an adult in good health. Sample: peripheral blood, taken on day 0 of AZD1222 vaccination. The chain is assembled from TRBV18 and TRBJ1-5; confidence is insufficient to name the D gene. The base sequence is TGTGCCAGCTCACCATCTGCAAATAGCAATCAGCCCCAGCATTTT. Translated, this gives CASSPSANSNQPQHF.